This entry concerns a single TCR beta chain. Its antigen is not known. The treatment denotes: oral pan-JAK inhibitor, 5-10 mg twice daily. It was from PBMCs that CD4+ and CD8+ T cells were sorted. This record comes from a study of CD8+ T cells in alopecia areata. Overall study findings and caveats: Lesional scalp, notably in alopecia totalis/universalis, had clonality above that of normal scalp.

Reverse transcribed after extraction, RNA yielded cDNA as the sequencing template. Profiling relied on immunoSEQ multiplex PCR, and the TCRdb table lists in-frame clones only, not all of them. The sample includes around 300,000 clones, 60% of them seen just once. Trimming removed 4 bases from V and 6 bases from J; junction bases left unmatched: 12. Germline loops: CDR1 SGHRS, CDR2 YFSETQ. The CDR3 totals 15 residues. This receptor was obtained from a human donor with alopecia areata. V gene TRBV5-1 combines with J gene TRBJ1-1, with 7 bases fitting TRBD1. Material: CD4+ T cells sorted from blood, obtained at roughly week 52, from a patient treated with tofacitinib. CDR3 sequence (DNA): TGCGCCAGCAGCGGATTGACGACAGGGTTGGCTGAAGCTTTCTTT. It is translated as CASSGLTTGLAEAFF.